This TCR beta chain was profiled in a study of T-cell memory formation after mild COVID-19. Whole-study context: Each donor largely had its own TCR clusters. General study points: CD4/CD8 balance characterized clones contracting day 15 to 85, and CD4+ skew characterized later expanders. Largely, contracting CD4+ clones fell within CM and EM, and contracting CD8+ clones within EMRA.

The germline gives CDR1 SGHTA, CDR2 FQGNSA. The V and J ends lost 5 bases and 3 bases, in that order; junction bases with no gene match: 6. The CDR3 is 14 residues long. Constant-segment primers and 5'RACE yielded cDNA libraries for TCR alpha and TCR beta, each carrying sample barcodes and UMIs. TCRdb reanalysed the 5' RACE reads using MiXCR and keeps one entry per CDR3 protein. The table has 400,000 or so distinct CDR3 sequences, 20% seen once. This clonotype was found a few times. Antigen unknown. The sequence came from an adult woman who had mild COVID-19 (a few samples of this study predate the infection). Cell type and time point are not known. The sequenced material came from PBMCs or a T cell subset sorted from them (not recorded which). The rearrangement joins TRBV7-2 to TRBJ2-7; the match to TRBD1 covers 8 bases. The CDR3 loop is CASSRGQDIYEQYF. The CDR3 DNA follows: TGTGCCAGCAGCCGGGGACAGGATATCTACGAGCAGTACTTC.